These 11 T cell receptor beta chains came from one sample sequenced in a study of cytomegalovirus exposure and HLA in healthy donors (dated by TCRdb to about 2017). Libraries were built with the immunoSEQ multiplex PCR assay. For the multiplex PCR, a mixture combining 60 forward primers for TCR Vbeta segments and 13 reverse primers for TCR Jbeta segments was used. TCRdb provides this immuneACCESS table in a form limited to in-frame rearrangements. Some clones are lacking; in checked studies, under half of them reflect an unresolved V gene, and why the rest are absent is not known. The sample contains around 99,000 clones, 81% of them found a single time. The ten largest clones represent around 2% of the sample. The material sequenced was PBMCs. The receptors were gathered from a man aged 25-45 years in good health and CMV-seronegative.

This chain joins TRBV27 and TRBJ2-5; 8 nucleotides line up with TRBD1. Unmatched junction bases numbered 5, after V lost 6 bases and J lost 5 bases. This CDR3 contains 13 residues. Germline V lookup: CDR1 MNHEY, CDR2 SMNVEV (reference sequence). This chain's CDR3 is CASRNRGWETQYF. The DNA for the CDR3 is TGTGCCAGCAGGAACAGGGGGTGGGAGACCCAGTACTTC.

The chain recombines TRBV30 with TRBJ1-1; D perhaps matches TRBD1 (6 bases). V lost 5 bases, J lost 1 base, and 11 bases lay in between. There are 13 residues in the CDR3. Germline CDR1 and CDR2: GTSNPN and SVGIG (reference sequence). The CDR3 loop is CAWAGAQNTEAFF. The CDR3 DNA reads as TGTGCCTGGGCGGGGGCCCAGAACACTGAAGCTTTCTTT.

The chain carries TRBV5-4 and TRBJ2-7; 8 bases align to TRBD2. CDR1 and CDR2 from the germline V gene are SGHNT and YYREEE (reference sequence). The CDR3 runs 18 residues. V dropped 2 bases and J dropped 4; count of bases not matched to a gene: 17. The CDR3 loop reads CASSFSGGAAFGAYEQYF. The CDR3 DNA sequence: TGTGCCAGCAGCTTTTCCGGGGGGGCCGCCTTTGGTGCTTACGAGCAGTACTTC.

J is TRBJ2-2 and V is TRBV7-6; weak D call: TRBD2 (5 bases). The CDR3 covers 14 residues. Trimming took 2 bases from V and 4 from J, leaving 8 bases between them. Germline V lookup: CDR1 SGHVS, CDR2 FNYEAQ. CDR3 region: CASSLFRGTGELFF. In DNA, the CDR3 is TGTGCCAGCAGCTTATTTCGGGGCACCGGGGAGCTGTTTTTT.

The chain carries TRBV29-1 and TRBJ1-1, with TRBD1 matching over 7 bases. Germline V CDR1 and CDR2: SQVTM, ANQGSEA. This CDR3 comprises 13 residues. V lost 3 bases to trimming and J lost 1 base; unmatched junction nucleotides: 2. The DNA of the CDR3 is TGCAGCGTTGATCCAGGGGGGAACACTGAAGCTTTCTTT. Translating it yields CSVDPGGNTEAFF.

The chain couples TRBV5-4 to TRBJ2-3, with 10 bases fitting TRBD2. This CDR3 is built from 13 residues. CDR1 is SGHNT, CDR2 YYREEE, per germline (reference sequence). Trimming took 7 bases from V and 4 from J; bases not matched to a gene: 3. The CDR3 DNA sequence: TGTGCCAGCCCCAGCGGGGGGGCAGATACGCAGTATTTT. Protein product: CASPSGGADTQYF. The variable domain in full, completed from reference TRBV5-4 and TRBJ2-3, reads ETGVTQSPTHLIKTRGQQVTLRCSSQSGHNTVSWYQQALGQGPQFIFQYYREEENGRGNFPPRFSGLQFPNYSSELNVNALELDDSALYLCASPSGGADTQYFGPGTRLTVL.

In its sample, this clone was seen a few times. The chain is built from TRBV29-1 and TRBJ1-5, with D possibly being TRBD1 (5 bases). CDR1 is SQVTM and CDR2 is ANQGSEA in the germline V gene. The CDR3 has 13 residues. Trimming took 7 bases from V and 6 from J, leaving 16 bases between them. Here the CDR3 reads CSAQTGVGQPQHF. In DNA, the CDR3 is TGCAGCGCCCAGACGGGGGTTGGTCAGCCCCAGCATTTT.

V and J are TRBV7-2 and TRBJ2-1; D gene unclear. In germline, CDR1 is SGHTA, CDR2 FQGNSA. The CDR3 consists of 15 residues. With 0 bases removed from V and 12 bases from J, the gap between germline ends came to 18 bases. CDR3 in amino acids: CASSLAVGGTLGQFF. CDR3 DNA: TGTGCCAGCAGCTTAGCGGTTGGCGGTACCTTGGGGCAGTTCTTC.

The chain uses TRBV16 and TRBJ1-6; D is possibly TRBD1 (6 bases). The length of the CDR3 is 15 residues. Germline-derived CDR1 and CDR2 are KGHSY and FQNENV. V gave up 6 bases and J gave up 7 bases, with 16 bases separating them. The CDR3 region has the DNA TGTGCCAGCAGTATTATGACAGGTCCCAATTCACCCCTCCACTTT. Protein sequence: CASSIMTGPNSPLHF.

The rearrangement joins TRBV28 to TRBJ2-1, with 8 bases identical to TRBD2. Germline-derived CDR1 and CDR2 are MDHEN and SYDVKM. This CDR3 spans 13 amino acids. V lost 7 bases to trimming and J lost 6 bases; unmatched junction nucleotides: 5. CDR3 in DNA: TGTGCCAGCACCCTAAGCGGGAGCAATGAGCAGTTCTTC. This translates into CASTLSGSNEQFF.

The J gene is TRBJ2-3, the V gene TRBV7-3; maybe TRBD2 (6 bases). Looked up from germline, CDR1 is SGHTA and CDR2 is FQGTGA. This CDR3 has 14 amino acids. The V gene lost 5 bases and the J gene lost 0 bases, with 9 bases spanning the gap. The CDR3 loop is CASSRDSSTDTQYF. The CDR3 DNA follows: TGTGCCAGCAGCCGGGACTCGAGCACAGATACGCAGTATTTT.